The text below deals with one TCR beta chain. Using its own MiXCR run on the 5' RACE reads, TCRdb lists one record per CDR3 protein. The sample includes tens of thousands of distinct CDR3 sequences, approximately 15% seen only once; the top ten take 30% to 35%. This entry comes from a study of T-cell memory formation after mild COVID-19. The sample comprised PBMCs or a T cell subset sorted from them (not recorded which). The TCR sequence derives from an adult woman who had mild COVID-19 (a few samples of this study predate the infection). Cell type and time point are not known.

CDR3 in DNA: TGTGCCAGCAGCGCCCCTGAGGGAATCAATCAGCCCCAGCATTTT. It encodes CASSAPEGINQPQHF. J is TRBJ1-5 and V is TRBV7-8; no reliable D call. CDR3 size: 15 residues. Trimming took off 5 bases at V and 3 bases at J, with 14 bases between the two ends. CDR1 is SGHVS, CDR2 FQNEAQ, per germline.